This entry lists 10 T cell receptor beta chains sequenced from one sample in a study of regulatory T cells in long-lasting Graves disease. Time point described: persistent/refractory GD, antithyroid drugs over 5 years with positive TRAb. From PBMCs, RNA was extracted and then used to make the TCR library. Arm-PCR with iRepertoire HTBI primers amplified the CDR3 regions for these TCR beta libraries. TCRdb itself ran the multiplex PCR reads through MiXCR, one entry per CDR3 protein. The sample records roughly 490,000 distinct CDR3 sequences, 20% to 25% being singletons. The specimen comprised peripheral blood mononuclear cells (PBMCs), sampled when the disease was refractory, from a patient treated with antithyroid drugs. Receptor source: a female donor with Graves disease.

This clonotype showed up just a few times. The chain employs TRBV19 and TRBJ1-6; 7 nucleotides line up with TRBD1. Germline V gene sequence: CDR1 LNHDA, CDR2 SQIVND (reference sequence). J lost 5 bases, V lost 4 bases, and 5 bases had no gene match. CDR3 length equals 15 residues. CDR3 residues: CASSNQQGHNSPLHF. Written as DNA, the CDR3 is TGTGCCAGTAGTAACCAACAGGGGCATAATTCACCCCTCCACTTT.

The gene calls are TRBV9 and TRBJ2-2; the D gene could be TRBD1 or TRBD2 (6 bases each). The V gene lost 3 bases and the J gene lost 4 bases, with 13 bases spanning the gap. The CDR3 is 15 residues long. CDR1 SGDLS and CDR2 YYNGEE come from the germline V gene. CDR3 in amino acids: CASSGLEGVTGELFF. CDR3 sequence (DNA): TGTGCCAGCAGCGGACTAGAGGGGGTCACCGGGGAGCTGTTTTTT.

This clonotype was observed at least ten times. The genes are TRBV27 and TRBJ1-1; 10 nucleotides align to TRBD1. Germline CDR1 is MNHEY and CDR2 is SMNVEV (reference sequence). V lost 6 bases to trimming and J lost 0 bases; unmatched junction nucleotides: 10. This CDR3 is built from 17 residues. The CDR3 is CASRRGGQGGMNTEAFF. In DNA form, the CDR3 reads TGTGCCAGCAGGCGAGGCGGACAGGGGGGAATGAACACTGAAGCTTTCTTT.

Concerning this clonotype itself: Germline is not matched at one junction end, which may reflect a read error. CDR3 bases: TGTGCCAGCAGTTTCGGACCCGGGGAGCTGGTTTTT. Translated: CASSFGPGELVF. This chain uses TRBV12-3 or TRBV12-4 with TRBJ2-2; tentative D call: TRBD2 (5 bases). This CDR3 has 12 amino acids.

This clonotype was observed a handful of times. The chain joins TRBV7-3 to TRBJ2-2; 7 positions agree with TRBD1. With 5 bases clipped from V and 3 bases from J, the junction kept 9 bases outside the gene matches. Germline-derived CDR1 and CDR2 are SGHTA and FQGTGA. The CDR3 consists of 16 residues. This CDR3 is CASSLLQGQDTGELFF. The CDR3, as DNA: TGTGCCAGCAGCCTACTACAGGGGCAAGACACCGGGGAGCTGTTTTTT.

Worth noting for this clonotype: A much larger clonotype is one base distant, so this may be a read error. The chain combines TRBV12-3 or TRBV12-4 with TRBJ1-1; the D gene is possibly TRBD1 (5 bases). The CDR3 has 14 residues. V shed 5 bases and J shed 6 bases, with 16 bases lying between them. The CDR3 region is CASSPQGFYAEAFF. CDR3 nucleotides: TGTGCCAGCAGTCCCCAGGGATTTTACGCTGAAGCTTTCTTT.

The V and J genes are TRBV15 and TRBJ1-5; a possible D gene is TRBD1 (5 bases). Trimming removed 2 bases at V and 4 bases at J, with 9 bases between. From germline, CDR1 is LNHNV and CDR2 YYDKDF (reference sequence). CDR3 length: 14 residues. CDR3 bases: TGTGCCACCAGCAGAATTAACAGGAATCAGCCCCAGCATTTT. Its translation: CATSRINRNQPQHF.

This clonotype was seen more than once but under ten times. This sequence joins TRBV6-1 and TRBJ1-2; D is unclear. Trimming took 7 bases from V and 0 from J, leaving 9 bases between them. Germline CDR1 and CDR2: MNHNS and SASEGT. The CDR3 runs to 13 residues. The CDR3 reads CASKTEPNYGYTF. The CDR3 nucleotides are TGTGCCAGCAAGACGGAACCTAACTATGGCTACACCTTC.

The gene calls are TRBV15 and TRBJ1-1; 7 bases align to TRBD1. V lost 9 bases to trimming and J lost 10 bases; unmatched junction nucleotides: 23. The CDR3 extends over 16 amino acids. Germline V gene lookup returns CDR1 LNHNV and CDR2 YYDKDF (reference sequence). CDR3 sequence (DNA): TGTGCCACTTATACTTATCCCCCGGGACAGATGTTTACAGCTTTCTTT. It translates to CATYTYPPGQMFTAFF.

This clonotype has only a few counts. The J gene is TRBJ2-7, the V gene TRBV11-3, with D tentatively TRBD1 or TRBD2 (7 bases each). V was shortened by 10 bases and J by 7 bases, with 20 bases between the two germline ends. Germline loops: CDR1 SGHNT, CDR2 YENEEA. The CDR3 is made up of 13 amino acids. The CDR3 DNA reads as TGTGCCACTGCGAGGGAGGGGGCTGGGGAGCAGTACTTC. It yields the protein CATAREGAGEQYF.